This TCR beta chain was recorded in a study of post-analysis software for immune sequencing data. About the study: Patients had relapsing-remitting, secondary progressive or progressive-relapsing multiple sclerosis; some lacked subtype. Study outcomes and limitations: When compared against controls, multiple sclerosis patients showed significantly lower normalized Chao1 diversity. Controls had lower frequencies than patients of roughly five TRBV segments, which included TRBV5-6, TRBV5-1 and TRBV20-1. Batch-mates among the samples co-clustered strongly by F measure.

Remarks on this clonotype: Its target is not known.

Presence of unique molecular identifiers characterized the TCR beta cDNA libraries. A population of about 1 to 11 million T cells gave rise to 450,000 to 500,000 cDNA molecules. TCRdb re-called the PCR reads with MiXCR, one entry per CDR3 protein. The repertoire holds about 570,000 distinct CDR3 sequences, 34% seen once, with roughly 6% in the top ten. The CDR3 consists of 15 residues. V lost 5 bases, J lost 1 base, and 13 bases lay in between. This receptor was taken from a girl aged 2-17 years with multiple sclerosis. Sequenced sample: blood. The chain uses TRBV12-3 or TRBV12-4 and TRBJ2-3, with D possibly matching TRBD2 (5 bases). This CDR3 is CASSPSRERTDTQYF. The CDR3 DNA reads TGTGCCAGCAGTCCGAGCCGGGAACGCACAGATACGCAGTATTTT.